The clone carrying this T cell receptor beta chain appeared a few times. The record originates from a study of early T cells in non-severe SARS-CoV-2 infection. Each cDNA molecule carried a unique molecular identifier. TCRdb re-analysed the 5' RACE reads in MiXCR, keeping a single row per CDR3 protein. The repertoire holds some 70,000 distinct CDR3 sequences, with over 4.5% as singletons. Germline CDR1 MNHNS, CDR2 SASEGT. This CDR3 is built from 14 residues. Trimming cost V 3 bases and J 7 bases; bases outside gene matches: 5. This clonotype was sampled from an adult who was a healthcare worker with PCR-confirmed SARS-CoV-2 infection or an uninfected control (not recorded which). V gene TRBV6-1 combines with J gene TRBJ1-5; 8 bases fit TRBD1. Sequenced: whole blood. The CDR3 DNA reads as TGTGCCAGCAGTGATCAGGGGGCGGGACAGCCCCAGCATTTT. Translating it yields CASSDQGAGQPQHF.